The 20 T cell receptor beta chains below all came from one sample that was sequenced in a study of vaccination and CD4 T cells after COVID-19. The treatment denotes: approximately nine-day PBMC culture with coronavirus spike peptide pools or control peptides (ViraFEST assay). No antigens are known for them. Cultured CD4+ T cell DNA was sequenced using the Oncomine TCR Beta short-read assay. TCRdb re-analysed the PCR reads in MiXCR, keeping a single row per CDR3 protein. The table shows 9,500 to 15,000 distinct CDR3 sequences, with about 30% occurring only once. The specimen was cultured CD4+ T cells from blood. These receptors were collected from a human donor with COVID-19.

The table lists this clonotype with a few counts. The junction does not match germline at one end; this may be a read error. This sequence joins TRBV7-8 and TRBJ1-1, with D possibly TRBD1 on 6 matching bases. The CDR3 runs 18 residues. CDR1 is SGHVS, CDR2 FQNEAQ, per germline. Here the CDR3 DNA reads TGTGCCAGCACCTTATCGATCGCGGGGGGCCGTATGAACACTGAAGCTTTCTTT. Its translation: CASTLSIAGGRMNTEAFF.

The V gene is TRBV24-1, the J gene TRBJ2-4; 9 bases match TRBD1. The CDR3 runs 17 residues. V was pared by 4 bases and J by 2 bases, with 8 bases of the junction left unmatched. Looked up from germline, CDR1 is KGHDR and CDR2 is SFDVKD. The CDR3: CATSEDTGQGSKNIQYF. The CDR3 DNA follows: TGTGCCACCAGTGAAGATACGGGACAGGGCTCCAAAAACATTCAGTACTTC.

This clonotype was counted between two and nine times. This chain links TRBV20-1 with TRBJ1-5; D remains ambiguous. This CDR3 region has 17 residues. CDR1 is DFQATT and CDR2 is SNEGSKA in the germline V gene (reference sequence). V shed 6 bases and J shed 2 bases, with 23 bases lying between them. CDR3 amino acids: CSARPPKSHSGNQPQHF. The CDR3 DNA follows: TGCAGTGCCCGCCCCCCGAAAAGTCATAGCGGCAATCAGCCCCAGCATTTT.

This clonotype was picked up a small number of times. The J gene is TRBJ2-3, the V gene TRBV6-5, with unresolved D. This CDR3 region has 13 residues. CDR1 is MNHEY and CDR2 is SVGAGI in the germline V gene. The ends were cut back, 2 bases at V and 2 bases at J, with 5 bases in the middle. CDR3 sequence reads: CASSYLDTDTQYF. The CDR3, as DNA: TGTGCCAGCAGTTACCTAGACACAGATACGCAGTATTTT.

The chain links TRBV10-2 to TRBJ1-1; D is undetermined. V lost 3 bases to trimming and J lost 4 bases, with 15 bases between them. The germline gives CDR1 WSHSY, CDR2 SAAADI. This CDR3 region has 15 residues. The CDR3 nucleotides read TGCGCCAGCAGTGATTTCTTAGTGGCTCTCACTGAAGCTTTCTTT. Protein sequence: CASSDFLVALTEAFF.

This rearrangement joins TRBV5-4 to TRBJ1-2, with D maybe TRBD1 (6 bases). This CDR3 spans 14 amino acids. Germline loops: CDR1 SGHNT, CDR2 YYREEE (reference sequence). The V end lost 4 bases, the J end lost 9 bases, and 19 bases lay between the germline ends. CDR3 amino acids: CASSLRDIIGSYTF. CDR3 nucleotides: TGTGCCAGCAGCCTCCGGGACATAATTGGTAGCTACACCTTC.

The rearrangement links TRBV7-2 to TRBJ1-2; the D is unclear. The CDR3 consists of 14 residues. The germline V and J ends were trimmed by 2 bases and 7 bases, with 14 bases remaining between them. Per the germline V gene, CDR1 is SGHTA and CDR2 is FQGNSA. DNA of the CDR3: TGTGCCAGCAGCTTATTGACAATGCGAGGTGGCTACACCTTC. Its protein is CASSLLTMRGGYTF.

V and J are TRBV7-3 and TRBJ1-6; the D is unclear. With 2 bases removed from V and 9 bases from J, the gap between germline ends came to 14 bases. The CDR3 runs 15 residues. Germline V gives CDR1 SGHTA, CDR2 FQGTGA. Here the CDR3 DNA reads TGTGCCAGCAGCTTATCGCCAAACGTCGGTTCACCCCTCCACTTT. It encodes CASSLSPNVGSPLHF.

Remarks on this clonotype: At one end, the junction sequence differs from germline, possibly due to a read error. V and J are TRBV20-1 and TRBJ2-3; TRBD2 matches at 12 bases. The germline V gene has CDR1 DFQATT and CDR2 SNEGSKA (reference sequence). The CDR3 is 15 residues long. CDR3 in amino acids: CGARIASGGGDTQYF. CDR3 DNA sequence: TGCGGTGCTAGAATAGCTAGCGGGGGGGGAGATACGCAGTATTTT.

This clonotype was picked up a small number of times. The CDR3 DNA reads TGTGCCAGCAGCTCACCGCCCGGGGGGCTAGCGGGGGCCTACGGCGGGGAGCTGTTTTTT. Its translation: CASSSPPGGLAGAYGGELFF. The chain is built from TRBV7-3 and TRBJ2-2, with 10 bases matching TRBD2. Unmatched junction bases numbered 21, after V lost 4 bases and J lost 7 bases. The CDR3 runs 20 residues. From germline, CDR1 is SGHTA and CDR2 FQGTGA.

The CDR3 DNA is TGTGCCAGCAGCTTCCGGGTAGGGCCCAACGAGCAGTACTTC. It specifies CASSFRVGPNEQYF. The V and J genes are TRBV11-3 and TRBJ2-1, with D unclear. TRBJ2-7 matches the DNA end more closely, so the J call is doubtful. This CDR3 spans 14 amino acids. CDR1 and CDR2 (germline): SGHNT, YENEEA.

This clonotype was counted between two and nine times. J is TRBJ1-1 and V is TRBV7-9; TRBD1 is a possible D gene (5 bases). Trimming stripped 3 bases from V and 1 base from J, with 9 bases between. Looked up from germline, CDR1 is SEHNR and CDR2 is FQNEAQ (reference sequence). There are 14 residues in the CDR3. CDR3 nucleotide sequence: TGTGCCAGCAGCTTCGGGGGGACGAACACTGAAGCTTTCTTT. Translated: CASSFGGTNTEAFF.

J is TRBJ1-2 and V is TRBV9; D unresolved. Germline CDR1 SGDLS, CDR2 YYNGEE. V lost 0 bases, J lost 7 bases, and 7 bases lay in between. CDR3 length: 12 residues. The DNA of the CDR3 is TGTGCCAGCAGCGTAGGAAAGGGTGGCTACACCTTC. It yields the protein CASSVGKGGYTF.

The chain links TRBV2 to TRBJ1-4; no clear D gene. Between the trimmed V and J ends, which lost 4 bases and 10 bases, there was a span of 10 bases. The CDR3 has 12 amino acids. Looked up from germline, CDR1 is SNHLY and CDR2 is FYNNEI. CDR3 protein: CASSGEGRKLFF. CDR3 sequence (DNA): TGTGCCAGCAGTGGGGAGGGCCGAAAACTGTTTTTT.

The CDR3 bases are TGTGCCAGCAGCGTAGGAGTTTCGCAGTATTTT. It codes for CASSVGVSQYF. This chain connects TRBV11-3 to TRBJ2-3; D call uncertain. The V and J ends lost 5 bases and 10 bases respectively, with 10 bases between them. The CDR3 loop spans 11 amino acids. Germline V gene lookup returns CDR1 SGHNT and CDR2 YENEEA.

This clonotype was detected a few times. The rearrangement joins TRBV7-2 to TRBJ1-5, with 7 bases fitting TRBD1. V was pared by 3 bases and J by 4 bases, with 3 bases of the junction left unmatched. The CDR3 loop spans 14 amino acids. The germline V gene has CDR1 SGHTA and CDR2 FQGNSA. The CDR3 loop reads CASSFVQGNQPQHF. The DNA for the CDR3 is TGTGCCAGCAGCTTCGTACAGGGGAATCAGCCCCAGCATTTT.

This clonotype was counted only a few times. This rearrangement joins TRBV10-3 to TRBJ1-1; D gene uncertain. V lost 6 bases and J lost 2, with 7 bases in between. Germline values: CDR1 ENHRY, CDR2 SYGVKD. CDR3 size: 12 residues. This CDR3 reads CAIREVNTEAFF. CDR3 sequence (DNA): TGTGCCATCAGGGAGGTAAACACTGAAGCTTTCTTT.

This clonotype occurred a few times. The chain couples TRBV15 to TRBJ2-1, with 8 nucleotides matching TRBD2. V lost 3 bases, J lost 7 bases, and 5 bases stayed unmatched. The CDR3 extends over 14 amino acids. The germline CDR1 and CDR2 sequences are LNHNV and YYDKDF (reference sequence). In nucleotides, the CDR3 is TGTGCCACCAGCAGGCGGGGGGCCACTAATGAGCAGTTCTTC. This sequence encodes CATSRRGATNEQFF.

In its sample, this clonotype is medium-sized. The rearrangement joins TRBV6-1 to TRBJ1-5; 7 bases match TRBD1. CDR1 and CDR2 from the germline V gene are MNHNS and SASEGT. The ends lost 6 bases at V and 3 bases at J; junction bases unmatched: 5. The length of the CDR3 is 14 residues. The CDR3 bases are TGTGCCAGCAGCCGGGGACAGACCAATCAGCCCCAGCATTTT. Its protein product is CASSRGQTNQPQHF.

CDR3 in DNA: TGTGCCAGCAGCTTAGCCGGGGTTGGGTACAATGAGCAGTTCTTC. Its translation is CASSLAGVGYNEQFF. This chain joins TRBV7-2 and TRBJ2-1; maybe TRBD2 (5 bases). Per germline, CDR1 SGHTA and CDR2 FQGNSA. The V and J ends lost 0 bases and 4 bases respectively, with 10 bases between them. There are 15 residues in the CDR3.